This TCR beta chain was identified in a study of T cell responses to AZD1222 COVID-19 vaccine. Profiled with immunoSEQ multiplex PCR; TCRdb holds only in-frame clones, not every one. The data show about 120,000 clones, with about 85% seen just once and roughly 1.6% held by the top ten. The CDR3 spans 17 residues. Trimming cost V 11 bases and J 5 bases, with 28 bases left between them. Germline V gene data show CDR1 as SGHVS and CDR2 as FNYEAQ. V and J are TRBV7-6 and TRBJ2-1; D perhaps matches TRBD2 (7 bases). Sequenced material: peripheral blood, taken on day 0 of AZD1222 vaccination. The sequence was obtained from an adult in good health. Here the CDR3 reads CACGGLSTSAFHNEQFF. The DNA for the CDR3 is TGTGCCTGCGGGGGCCTATCCACTAGCGCTTTCCACAATGAGCAGTTCTTC.